This TCR beta chain is drawn from a study of cytomegalovirus exposure and HLA in healthy donors. Study results and limitations: Among the most significant clusters, several appeared linked to common viral pathogens in a later analysis.

The primer mix had 60 Vbeta and 13 Jbeta primers. This table comes from immunoSEQ multiplex PCR, and its TCRdb copy is limited to in-frame clones, with some not included. Altogether around 160,000 clones are present, about 72% being singletons, with the ten largest covering roughly 2%. Per germline, CDR1 LNHDA and CDR2 SQIVND (reference sequence). Losses at the gene ends were 6 bases for V and 8 bases for J; bases not matched to a gene: 16. The CDR3 has 17 amino acids. As for this clone: The target antigen is unknown.

This sequence originates from a man aged 50-59 years in good health and CMV-seropositive. The gene calls are TRBV19 and TRBJ1-4; 9 bases are shared with TRBD1. The sequencing sample was made of PBMCs. The CDR3 here is CASSTDNRGQVGEKLFF. DNA of the CDR3: TGTGCCAGTAGCACAGATAACAGGGGGCAAGTGGGAGAAAAACTGTTTTTT.